Sequencing of this T cell receptor beta chain was carried out in a study of PD-1 blockade in mismatch repair-deficient tumors (TCRdb year 2017). Study-level background: Between late 2013 and 2016, 86 consecutive patients with 12 mismatch repair-deficient cancer types, all previously treated and progressing, were enrolled in the trial. Tumor-associated T cell clones were tracked in the peripheral blood of patients responding to PD-1 blockade by deep sequencing of TCR CDR3 regions.

Mismatch repair deficiency in every enrolled patient was established by polymerase chain reaction or immunohistochemistry. TCR sequencing was carried out for a few patients who responded to pembrolizumab therapy. Pembrolizumab PD-1 blockade was prospectively tested in advanced mismatch repair-deficient cancers, regardless of tissue of origin, in the phase II trial. Peripheral blood T cell samples were serially collected before and at multiple times after PD-1 blockade was started. Blood sampling times were expressed in weeks after the first pembrolizumab dose. Relative to germline, V is missing 6 bases and J is missing 0 bases, with 8 bases of the junction outside any gene match. The CDR3 starts with the cysteine, ends with the phenylalanine, and has 16 residues. The kept DNA is CDR3 alone, 48 bases in frame from the first base. The germline V gene (reference sequence) sets CDR1 to MNHEY and CDR2 to SMNVEV.

Libraries were prepared through the immunoSEQ multiplex PCR assay. What TCRdb holds here is the immuneACCESS table cut down to in-frame rearrangements. Part of the clones is not present; checked against another copy, under half of the missing clones reflect an unresolved V gene, and the others are unexplained. For this sample the table gives over 60,000 clones, of which roughly 88% were detected only once. Clones ranked in the top ten supply approximately 15% of the sample. Overall study results and their limits: Tumor-resident clones, often undetectable in blood before treatment, expanded rapidly after pembrolizumab and then contracted, generally before radiologic responses.

This clone is assessed as medium-sized (0.01 to 0.1%). Its antigen has not been determined. One base away there is no much larger clone; base qualities are not given. The sequence was collected from an adult with mismatch repair-deficient cancer. Recombination connected TRBV27 to TRBJ1-3; 7 central bases correspond to TRBD1. Sequencing was performed on peripheral blood, taken 52 weeks after starting pembrolizumab. The DNA is TGTGCCAGCAGGCCGACAGGGTCCATCTCTGGAAACACCATATATTTT. This encodes CASRPTGSISGNTIYF.